The rows below give T cell receptor beta chains drawn from one sample of a study of T cell repertoires in cytomegalovirus infection. One entry per CDR3 protein, called by TCRdb with MiXCR from the reads. The sample holds 200,000 or so distinct CDR3 sequences, roughly 20% seen once. The sample was PBMCs. The receptors here all came from a human donor in good health (CMV status not recorded). Some clones in this sample may be carry-over from other donors' samples. The CDR3 runs from the conserved cysteine through the conserved F or W.

TRBJ2-7,TRBV25-1,CASSAMTQLHEQYF
TRBJ1-2,TRBV28,CASSWGGNYGYTF
TRBJ2-1,TRBV7-2,CASNSRGVDNEQFF
TRBJ2-7,TRBV10-3,CAISDTSGASSYEQYF
TRBJ1-2,TRBV28,CASSLPRLGYTF
TRBJ2-5,TRBV7-8,CASSVRGPTGGSQETQYF
TRBJ2-5,TRBV12-3/TRBV12-4,CASSPVGRETQYF
TRBJ1-4,TRBV6-6,CASSPPRDLPTNEKLFF
TRBJ2-2,TRBV7-6,CASRSPWTSGSANTGELFF
TRBJ2-1,TRBV7-8,CASSFRTSGSSGEQFF
TRBJ2-1,TRBV7-9,CASSSDLSYNEQFF
TRBJ2-7,TRBV11-1,CASSLQGTEQYF
TRBJ2-7,TRBV5-6,CASSPGLAIDEQYF
TRBJ2-5,TRBV7-2,CASSLTSGNLETQYF
TRBJ1-2,TRBV7-8,CASSSPGIRVTNYGYTF
TRBJ2-3,TRBV7-3,CASSSPGDTQYF
TRBJ2-1,TRBV28,CASSFYSGRSGEQFF
TRBJ1-5,TRBV6-1,CASSETLVQPQHF
TRBJ1-2,TRBV27,CASSLSAVPGIYGYTF
TRBJ1-5,TRBV28,CASRDALEPNQPQHF